The text below deals with one T cell receptor (beta chain). Its antigen is unidentified. This CDR3 region has 15 residues. V gave up 5 bases and J gave up 0 bases, with 14 bases separating them. Germline-derived CDR1 and CDR2 are MNHEY and SMNVEV (reference sequence). The data belong to a study of blood T cells in healthy people across ages. Primed by a sample-barcoded 5' primer and a J-beta primer mix, a second PCR proceeded for about 6 to 12 cycles. Tagging of each cDNA molecule was performed by a template-switch adaptor with 12 random nucleotides. TCRdb fed the 5' RACE reads into MiXCR, producing one record per CDR3 protein. The sample has approximately 940,000 distinct CDR3 sequences, roughly 48% seen once. Findings of the study overall: Strongly correlated with naive T cell percentage was TCR beta diversity. In long-lived donors, naive CD4+ cell counts and diversity exceeded those of aged donors. Diversity estimated from one million T cells was considered an underestimate.

The source is a young man in good health. The V gene is TRBV27, the J gene TRBJ2-7; D possibly matches TRBD1 or TRBD2 (5 bases each). The sample taken for sequencing was blood. The CDR3 protein is CASSTDRLNSYEQYF. Here the CDR3 DNA reads TGTGCCAGCAGTACTGACAGACTAAACTCCTACGAGCAGTACTTC.